Sequencing of this TCR beta chain was carried out in a study of cytomegalovirus exposure and HLA in healthy donors. This clone was seen only a few times. The primer mix had 60 Vbeta and 13 Jbeta primers. Sequencing was performed with immunoSEQ multiplex PCR; in TCRdb, only in-frame clones are kept and a portion is missing. The sample contains about 150,000 clones, 82% of which appear only once. Germline V lookup: CDR1 SQVTM, CDR2 ANQGSEA. The CDR3 is made up of 12 amino acids. Trimming took 7 bases from V and 6 from J, leaving 12 bases between them. Material: PBMCs. The source of this sequence is a woman in her forties or fifties in good health and CMV-seropositive. This rearrangement joins TRBV29-1 to TRBJ2-2; the D gene is possibly TRBD2 (6 bases). The DNA for the CDR3 is TGCAGCGCCACTAGCTCGTCCGGGGAGCTGTTTTTT. Its protein is CSATSSSGELFF.